The 13 T cell receptor beta chains in this list originate from one sample, sequenced in a study of T-cell memory formation after mild COVID-19. TCRdb processed the 5' RACE reads anew with MiXCR; each CDR3 protein has one entry. The sample holds about 47,000 distinct CDR3 sequences, approximately 9.7% seen once. The sequenced sample consisted of PBMCs or a T cell subset sorted from them (not recorded which). The receptors were gathered from an adult woman who had mild COVID-19 (a few samples of this study predate the infection). Cell type and time point are not known.

This clonotype was observed a few times. The chain employs TRBV9 and TRBJ2-5; D is perhaps TRBD1 (6 bases). The CDR3 consists of 15 residues. Deletions cut 0 bases from V and 1 base from J, with 10 bases between. CDR1 is SGDLS, CDR2 YYNGEE, per germline. The chain's CDR3 is CASSVGTVPQETQYF. DNA for the CDR3: TGTGCCAGCAGCGTAGGGACAGTCCCCCAAGAGACCCAGTACTTC.

This clonotype came up a few times. The chain carries TRBV4-1 and TRBJ1-1, with D unclear. The germline V gene has CDR1 MGHRA and CDR2 YSYEKL. The CDR3 extends over 13 amino acids. Deletions cut 0 bases from V and 6 bases from J, with 8 bases between. The CDR3 DNA reads TGCGCCAGCAGCCAAGATCGAATTGCTGAAGCTTTCTTT. This gives the protein CASSQDRIAEAFF.

This sequence joins TRBV7-2 and TRBJ2-2, with a tentative D call TRBD2 (6 bases). The CDR3 consists of 18 residues. Deletions cut 1 base from V and 5 bases from J, with 20 bases between. Germline CDR1 and CDR2: SGHTA and FQGNSA. The CDR3 DNA reads TGTGCCAGCAGCTTAGAAGCGGTGGTGTGGGGAGGAACCGGGGAGCTGTTTTTT. It specifies CASSLEAVVWGGTGELFF.

This chain joins TRBV30 and TRBJ2-1; D might be TRBD1 or TRBD2, each matching 6 bases. Trimming removed 2 bases from V and 4 bases from J, with 12 bases in between. The CDR3 length is 14 residues. Germline assignment: CDR1 GTSNPN and CDR2 SVGIG (reference sequence). The chain's CDR3 is CAWSSWGAYNEQFF. CDR3 nucleotides: TGTGCCTGGAGTAGCTGGGGGGCTTACAATGAGCAGTTCTTC.

This clonotype is medium-sized in the sample. DNA of the CDR3: TGTGCCAGCAGCCCCAGAAATAGCGGGACAGATACGCAGTATTTT. This encodes CASSPRNSGTDTQYF. The chain combines TRBV7-8 with TRBJ2-3, with 7 positions matching TRBD2. Unmatched junction bases numbered 8, after V lost 5 bases and J lost 3 bases. CDR1 SGHVS and CDR2 FQNEAQ come from the germline V gene. CDR3 length: 15 residues.

This clonotype has a handful of counts. This chain uses TRBV4-2 with TRBJ1-1; D may be TRBD1 (5 bases). V gave up 6 bases and J gave up 3 bases, with 20 bases separating them. In germline, CDR1 is LGHNA, CDR2 YNFKEQ. This CDR3 spans 16 amino acids. This CDR3 reads CASREDPGRVDTEAFF. The DNA of the CDR3 is TGTGCCAGCAGGGAAGATCCAGGGCGCGTGGACACTGAAGCTTTCTTT.

The chain couples TRBV20-1 to TRBJ2-5; TRBD2 matches at 15 bases. The CDR3 consists of 15 residues. Germline lookup yields CDR1 DFQATT and CDR2 SNEGSKA (reference sequence). The J segment lost 5 bases and the V segment lost 5 bases, leaving 6 bases of the junction unmatched. The CDR3 DNA reads as TGCAGTGCTGCTCGGACTAGCGGGGGGGAGGAGACCCAGTACTTC. This gives the protein CSAARTSGGEETQYF.

This clonotype was found a few times. The rearrangement links TRBV5-6 to TRBJ1-3, with no clear D. Germline V gene lookup returns CDR1 SGHDT and CDR2 YYEEEE. This CDR3 has 15 residues. V lost 1 base, J lost 8 bases, and 16 bases lay in between. The CDR3 nucleotides are TGTGCCAGCAGCTTGACGGTTCAGTTCGGGGACACCATATATTTT. It codes for CASSLTVQFGDTIYF. Looking up the rest from reference TRBV5-6 and TRBJ1-3 gives the full variable domain: DAGVTQSPTHLIKTRGQQVTLRCSPKSGHDTVSWYQQALGQGPQFIFQYYEEEERQRGNFPDRFSGHQFPNYSSELNVNALLLGDSALYLCASSLTVQFGDTIYFGEGSWLTVV.

This clonotype has ten or more counts. The chain links TRBV20-1 to TRBJ1-2, with D hard to call. This CDR3 comprises 16 residues. With 4 bases removed from V and 7 bases from J, the gap between germline ends came to 25 bases. Germline CDR1 is DFQATT and CDR2 is SNEGSKA (reference sequence). CDR3 amino acids: CSATSGPIPIRRGYTF. The CDR3 coding sequence is TGCAGTGCTACGAGCGGACCCATTCCCATTCGGCGTGGCTACACCTTC.

This clonotype was picked up a small number of times. The chain recombines TRBV18 with TRBJ1-4, with TRBD1 identical over 11 bases. J lost 1 base, V lost 3 bases, and 7 bases had no gene match. CDR1 and CDR2 from the germline V gene are KGHSH and LQKENI. The CDR3 extends over 18 amino acids. CDR3 DNA sequence: TGTGCCAGCTCACCGCGGACAGGGGGCGCGAGAACTAATGAAAAACTGTTTTTT. This translates into CASSPRTGGARTNEKLFF.

At least ten counts were recorded for this clonotype. The chain couples TRBV10-3 to TRBJ1-5; 7 bases are shared with TRBD1. Germline CDR1 and CDR2: ENHRY and SYGVKD. CDR3 length equals 14 residues. The trim removed 5 bases at V and 2 bases at J, leaving 3 bases unmatched. The CDR3 sequence is CAISFQGGNQPQHF. CDR3 DNA sequence: TGTGCCATCAGTTTCCAGGGGGGCAATCAGCCCCAGCATTTT.

This clonotype came up a few times. The CDR3 loop reads CSVLDTGTGGYGYTF. The CDR3 coding sequence is TGCAGCGTTTTGGACACCGGGACAGGGGGATATGGCTACACCTTC. The gene calls are TRBV29-1 and TRBJ1-2; 11 bases map to TRBD1. With 5 bases clipped from V and 5 bases from J, the junction kept 10 bases outside the gene matches. The germline V gene encodes CDR1 SQVTM and CDR2 ANQGSEA. This CDR3 contains 15 residues.

The genes are TRBV29-1 and TRBJ1-2; D not resolved. From germline, CDR1 is SQVTM and CDR2 ANQGSEA. V was trimmed by 3 bases and J by 0 bases, leaving 5 bases between them. This CDR3 is built from 12 residues. DNA for the CDR3: TGCAGCGTTGAGACACCTAACTATGGCTACACCTTC. Its translation is CSVETPNYGYTF.